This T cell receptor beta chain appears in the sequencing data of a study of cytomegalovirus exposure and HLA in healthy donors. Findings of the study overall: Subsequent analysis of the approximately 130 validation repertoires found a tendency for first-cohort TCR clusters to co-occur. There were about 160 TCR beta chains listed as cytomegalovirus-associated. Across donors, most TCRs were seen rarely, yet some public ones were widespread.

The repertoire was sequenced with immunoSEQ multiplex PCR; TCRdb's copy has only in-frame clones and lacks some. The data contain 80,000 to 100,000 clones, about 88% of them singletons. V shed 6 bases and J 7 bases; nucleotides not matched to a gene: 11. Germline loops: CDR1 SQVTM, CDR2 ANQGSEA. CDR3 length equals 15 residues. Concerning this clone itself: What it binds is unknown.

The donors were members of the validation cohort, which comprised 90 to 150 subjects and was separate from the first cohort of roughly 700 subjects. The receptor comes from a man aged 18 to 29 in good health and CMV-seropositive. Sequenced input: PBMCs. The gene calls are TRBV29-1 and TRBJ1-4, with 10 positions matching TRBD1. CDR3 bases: TGCAGCGTGACAGGGGGCGTTCCGGGAAGTGAAAAACTGTTTTTT. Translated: CSVTGGVPGSEKLFF.